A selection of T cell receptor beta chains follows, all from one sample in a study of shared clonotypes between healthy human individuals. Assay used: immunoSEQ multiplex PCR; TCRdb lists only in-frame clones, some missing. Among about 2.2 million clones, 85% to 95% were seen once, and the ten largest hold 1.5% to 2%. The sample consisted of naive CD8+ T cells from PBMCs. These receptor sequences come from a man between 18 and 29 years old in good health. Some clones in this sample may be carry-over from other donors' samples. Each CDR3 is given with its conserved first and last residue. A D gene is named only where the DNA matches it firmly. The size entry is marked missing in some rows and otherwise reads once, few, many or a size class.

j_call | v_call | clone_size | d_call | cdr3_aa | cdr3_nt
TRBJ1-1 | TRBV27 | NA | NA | CAARGAESYTEAFF | TGTGCCGCGAGGGGGGCAGAAAGTTACACTGAAGCTTTCTTT
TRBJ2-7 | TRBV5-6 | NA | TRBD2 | CASSYSEGGFFHEQYF | TGTGCCAGCAGCTACTCGGAGGGAGGGTTTTTCCACGAGCAGTACTTC
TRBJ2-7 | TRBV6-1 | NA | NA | CASTPSGEANYEQYF | TGTGCCAGCACCCCGTCGGGGGAGGCCAACTACGAGCAGTACTTC
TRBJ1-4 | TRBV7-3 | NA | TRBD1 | CASSVTGGTGEKLFF | TGTGCCAGCAGCGTAACAGGGGGCACTGGTGAAAAACTGTTTTTT
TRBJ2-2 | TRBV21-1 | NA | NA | CASSKVWGLVPKNTGELFF | TGTGCCAGCAGCAAAGTGTGGGGGTTAGTCCCCAAGAACACCGGGGAGCTGTTTTTT
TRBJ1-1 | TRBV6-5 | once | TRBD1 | CASSPDRGTEAFF | TGTGCCAGCAGCCCTGACAGGGGGACTGAAGCTTTCTTT
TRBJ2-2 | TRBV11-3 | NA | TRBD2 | CASRGRASGELFF | TGTGCCAGCCGGGGGAGGGCCTCCGGGGAGCTGTTTTTT
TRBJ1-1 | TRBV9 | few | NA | CASSLGGRTEAFF | TGTGCCAGCAGCCTAGGCGGGCGGACTGAAGCTTTCTTT
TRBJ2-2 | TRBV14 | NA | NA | CASSQAPPGLVTGELFF | TGTGCCAGCAGCCAAGCCCCCCCGGGACTTGTCACCGGGGAGCTGTTTTTT
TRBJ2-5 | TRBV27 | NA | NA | CASSLDGQETQYF | TGTGCCAGCAGTTTAGACGGGCAAGAGACCCAGTACTTC
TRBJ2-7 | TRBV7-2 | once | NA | CASSLVSYEQYF | TGTGCCAGCAGCTTAGTGTCCTACGAGCAGTACTTC
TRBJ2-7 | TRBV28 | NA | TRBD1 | CASRKDREGLLDDEQYF | TGTGCCAGCAGAAAGGACAGGGAAGGATTGTTAGACGACGAGCAGTACTTC
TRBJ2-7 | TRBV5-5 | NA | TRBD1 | CASSSLSAGQGVLEQYF | TGTGCCAGCAGCTCCCTTAGCGCCGGACAGGGCGTACTCGAGCAGTACTTC
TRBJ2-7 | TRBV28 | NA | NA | CASSFLYYEQYF | TGTGCCAGCAGTTTCCTATACTACGAGCAGTACTTC
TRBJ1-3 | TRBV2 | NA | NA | CASSEEGGIFSGNTIYF | TGTGCCAGCAGTGAAGAAGGAGGCATTTTCTCTGGAAACACCATATATTTT
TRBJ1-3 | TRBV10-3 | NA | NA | CAIRRESSGNTIYF | TGTGCCATCAGGCGGGAGAGCTCTGGAAACACCATATATTTT
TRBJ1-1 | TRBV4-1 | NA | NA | CASSQTGREAFF | TGCGCCAGCAGCCAAACAGGGCGGGAAGCTTTCTTT
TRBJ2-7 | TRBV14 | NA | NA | CASSQGNGYEQYF | TGTGCCAGCAGCCAAGGCAACGGCTACGAGCAGTACTTC
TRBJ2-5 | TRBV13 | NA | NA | CASSENQETQYF | TGTGCCAGCAGCGAAAACCAAGAGACCCAGTACTTC
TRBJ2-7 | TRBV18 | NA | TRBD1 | CASSSLGDGTGTGEQYF | TGTGCCAGCTCATCCCTGGGGGACGGGACAGGGACGGGAGAGCAGTACTTC
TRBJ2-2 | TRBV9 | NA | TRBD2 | CASSSSGLAEHANTGELFF | TGTGCCAGCAGCTCATCCGGACTAGCGGAGCACGCGAACACCGGGGAGCTGTTTTTT
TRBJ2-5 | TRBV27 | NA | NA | CASSSTTSRVKETQYF | TGTGCCAGCAGTTCTACGACTAGTAGGGTTAAAGAGACCCAGTACTTC
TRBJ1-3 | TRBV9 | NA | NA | CASSAQEFSGNTIYF | TGTGCCAGCAGCGCTCAAGAGTTCTCTGGAAACACCATATATTTT
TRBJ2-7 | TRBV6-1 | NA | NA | CASSEGFGLPPLTYEQYF | TGTGCCAGCAGTGAAGGCTTTGGTCTTCCGCCCTTAACCTACGAGCAGTACTTC
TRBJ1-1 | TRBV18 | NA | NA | CASSPGVVGTEAFF | TGTGCCAGCTCCCCGGGAGTTGTTGGCACTGAAGCTTTCTTT
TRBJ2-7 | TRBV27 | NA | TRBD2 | CASRPLAGTSYEQYF | TGTGCCAGCAGGCCCCTAGCGGGGACCTCCTACGAGCAGTACTTC
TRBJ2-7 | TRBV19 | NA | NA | CASSAKAVVREQYF | TGTGCCAGTAGTGCTAAGGCGGTAGTCCGGGAGCAGTACTTC
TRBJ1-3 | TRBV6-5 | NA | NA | CASRWGNTIYF | TGTGCCAGCAGGTGGGGAAACACCATATATTTT
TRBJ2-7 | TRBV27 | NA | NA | CASSFIVSGEQYF | TGTGCCAGCAGTTTCATAGTATCTGGCGAGCAGTACTTC
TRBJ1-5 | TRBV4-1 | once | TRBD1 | CASSQNTGENQPQHF | TGCGCCAGCAGCCAAAACACAGGGGAGAATCAGCCCCAGCATTTT
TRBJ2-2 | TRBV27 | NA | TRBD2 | CASTLRLAGGPAGELFF | TGTGCCAGCACCCTACGACTAGCGGGAGGGCCCGCCGGGGAGCTGTTTTTT
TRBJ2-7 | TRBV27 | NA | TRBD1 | CASWDRTDYPYEQYF | TGTGCCAGCTGGGACAGGACCGATTATCCCTACGAGCAGTACTTC
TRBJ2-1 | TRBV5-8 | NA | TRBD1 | CASTTGTAYNEQFF | TGTGCCAGCACCACCGGGACAGCATACAATGAGCAGTTCTTC
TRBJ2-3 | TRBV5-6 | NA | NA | CASSYGPGPGLEDTQYF | TGTGCCAGCAGCTACGGCCCTGGGCCAGGATTAGAGGATACGCAGTATTTT
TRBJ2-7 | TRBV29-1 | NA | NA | CSARGVSNEQYF | TGCAGCGCCAGGGGGGTATCGAACGAGCAGTACTTC
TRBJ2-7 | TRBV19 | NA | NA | CASSIADRMYEQYF | TGTGCCAGTAGTATAGCAGACAGAATGTACGAGCAGTACTTC
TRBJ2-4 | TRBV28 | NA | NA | CASSLSQEGRRAKNIQYF | TGTGCCAGCAGTTTAAGTCAGGAGGGTAGGCGGGCCAAAAACATTCAGTACTTC
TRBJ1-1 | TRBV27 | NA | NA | CASSSSVYKMNEAFF | TGTGCCAGCAGTTCCTCAGTGTATAAGATGAATGAAGCTTTCTTT
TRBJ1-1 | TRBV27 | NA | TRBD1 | CASTPTGAGTEAFF | TGTGCCAGCACCCCGACAGGGGCCGGGACTGAAGCTTTCTTT
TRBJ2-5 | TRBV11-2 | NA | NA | CASRSTAGRQETQYF | TGTGCCAGCAGGTCGACGGCGGGCAGGCAAGAGACCCAGTACTTC